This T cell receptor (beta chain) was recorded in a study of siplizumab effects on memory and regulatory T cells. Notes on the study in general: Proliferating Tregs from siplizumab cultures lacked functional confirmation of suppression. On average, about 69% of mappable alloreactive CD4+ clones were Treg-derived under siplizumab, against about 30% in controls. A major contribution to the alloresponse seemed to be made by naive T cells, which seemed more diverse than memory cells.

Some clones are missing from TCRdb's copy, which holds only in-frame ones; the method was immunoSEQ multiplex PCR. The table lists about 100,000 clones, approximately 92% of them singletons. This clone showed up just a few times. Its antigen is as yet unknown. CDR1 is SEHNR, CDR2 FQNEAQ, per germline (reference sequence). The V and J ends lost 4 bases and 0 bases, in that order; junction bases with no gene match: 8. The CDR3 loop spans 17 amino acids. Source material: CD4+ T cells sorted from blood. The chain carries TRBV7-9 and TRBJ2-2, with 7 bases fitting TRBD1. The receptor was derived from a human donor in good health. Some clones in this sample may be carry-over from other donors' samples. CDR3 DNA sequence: TGTGCCAGCAGCTACTACACAGGGGCCCCGAACACCGGGGAGCTGTTTTTT. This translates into CASSYYTGAPNTGELFF.